This TCR beta chain was captured in a study of blood T cell repertoires in COVID-19. Libraries were prepared by immunoSEQ multiplex PCR; TCRdb keeps only in-frame clonotypes and omits some of them. The data contain some 100,000 clones, around 82% of them singletons. The CDR3 covers 13 residues. Germline assignment: CDR1 MDHEN and CDR2 SYDVKM. V lost 2 bases and J lost 7, with 8 bases in between. The sequence was collected from a human donor in a cohort sampled during active or convalescent COVID-19. Source material: peripheral blood. V is TRBV28 and J is TRBJ2-2; TRBD1 is a possible D gene (6 bases). The CDR3 nucleotides read TGTGCCAGCAGTTTAGGGGGACACGGGGAGCTGTTTTTT. Protein product: CASSLGGHGELFF.